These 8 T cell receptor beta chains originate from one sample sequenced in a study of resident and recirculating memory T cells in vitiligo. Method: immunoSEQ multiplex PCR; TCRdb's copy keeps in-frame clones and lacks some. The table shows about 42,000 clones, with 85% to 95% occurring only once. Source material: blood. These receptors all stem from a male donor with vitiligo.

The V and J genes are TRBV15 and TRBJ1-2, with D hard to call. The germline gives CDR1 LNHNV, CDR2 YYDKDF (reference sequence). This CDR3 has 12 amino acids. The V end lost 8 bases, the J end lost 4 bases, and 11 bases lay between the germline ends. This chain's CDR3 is CATGDGSYGYTF. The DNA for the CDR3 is TGTGCCACCGGAGACGGTAGCTATGGCTACACCTTC.

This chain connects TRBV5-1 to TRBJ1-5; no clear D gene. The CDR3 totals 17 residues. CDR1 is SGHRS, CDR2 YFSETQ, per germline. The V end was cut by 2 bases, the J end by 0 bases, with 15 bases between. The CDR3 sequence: CASSLNPRRDSNQPQHF. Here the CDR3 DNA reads TGCGCCAGCAGCTTAAACCCTCGGCGGGATAGCAATCAGCCCCAGCATTTT.

The CDR3 bases are TGTGCCATCAGTGAAGCGGGGTACCAAGAGACCCAGTACTTC. This codes for CAISEAGYQETQYF. The chain uses TRBV10-3 and TRBJ2-5; 7 bases map to TRBD2. Per germline, CDR1 ENHRY and CDR2 SYGVKD. The CDR3 sequence is 14 residues long. The V and J ends lost 3 bases and 0 bases, in that order; junction bases with no gene match: 1.

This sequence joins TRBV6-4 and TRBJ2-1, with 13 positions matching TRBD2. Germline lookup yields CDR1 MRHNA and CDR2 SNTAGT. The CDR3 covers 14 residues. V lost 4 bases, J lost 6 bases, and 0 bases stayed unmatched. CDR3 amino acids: CASSGTSGGNEQFF. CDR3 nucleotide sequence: TGTGCCAGCAGTGGGACTAGCGGGGGCAATGAGCAGTTCTTC.

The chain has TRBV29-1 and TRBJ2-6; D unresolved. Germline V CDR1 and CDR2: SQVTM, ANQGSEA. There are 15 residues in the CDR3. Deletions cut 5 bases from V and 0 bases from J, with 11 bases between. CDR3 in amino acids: CSVTVADSGANVLTF. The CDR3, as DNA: TGCAGCGTTACCGTGGCGGACTCTGGGGCCAACGTCCTGACTTTC.

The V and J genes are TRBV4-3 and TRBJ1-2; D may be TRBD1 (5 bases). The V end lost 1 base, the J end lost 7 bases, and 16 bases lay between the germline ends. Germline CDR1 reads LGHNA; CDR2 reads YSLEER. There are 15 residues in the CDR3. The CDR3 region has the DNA TGCGCCAGCAGCCAAGCAGCCGCAGGGTTCGGTGGCTACACCTTC. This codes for CASSQAAAGFGGYTF.

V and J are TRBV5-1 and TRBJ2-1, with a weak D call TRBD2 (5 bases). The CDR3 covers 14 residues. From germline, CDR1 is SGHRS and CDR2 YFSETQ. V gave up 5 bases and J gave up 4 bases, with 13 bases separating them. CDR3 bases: TGCGCCAGCAGAAGGCTAGCACAATACAATGAGCAGTTCTTC. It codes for CASRRLAQYNEQFF.

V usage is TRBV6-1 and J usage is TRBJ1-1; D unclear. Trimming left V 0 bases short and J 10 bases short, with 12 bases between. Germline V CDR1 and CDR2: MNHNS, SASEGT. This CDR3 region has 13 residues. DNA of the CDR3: TGTGCCAGCAGTGAAGCGCTTCGAGGTAGAGCTTTCTTT. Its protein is CASSEALRGRAFF.